This T cell receptor beta chain was sequenced in a study of blood T cell repertoires in COVID-19. Libraries were prepared by immunoSEQ multiplex PCR; TCRdb keeps only in-frame clonotypes and omits some of them. Here the sample spans fewer than 150,000 clones, about 81% being singletons. Sequenced sample: peripheral blood. The sequence derives from a woman older than 75 with acute or convalescent COVID-19.

CDR3 sequence: CASSLRTSGVEQFF. CDR3 in DNA: TGTGCCAGCAGCTTAAGGACTAGCGGAGTTGAGCAGTTCTTC. V is TRBV11-2 and J is TRBJ2-1; 10 bases are shared with TRBD2. This CDR3 is 14 amino acids long. The V segment lost 2 bases and the J segment 9 bases; nucleotides outside the gene matches: 4. Germline values: CDR1 SGHAT, CDR2 FQNNGV. The variable domain in full, completed from reference TRBV11-2 and TRBJ2-1, reads EAGVAQSPRYKIIEKRQSVAFWCNPISGHATLYWYQQILGQGPKLLIQFQNNGVVDDSQLPKDRFSAERLKGVDSTLKIQPAKLEDSAVYLCASSLRTSGVEQFFGPGTRLTVL.